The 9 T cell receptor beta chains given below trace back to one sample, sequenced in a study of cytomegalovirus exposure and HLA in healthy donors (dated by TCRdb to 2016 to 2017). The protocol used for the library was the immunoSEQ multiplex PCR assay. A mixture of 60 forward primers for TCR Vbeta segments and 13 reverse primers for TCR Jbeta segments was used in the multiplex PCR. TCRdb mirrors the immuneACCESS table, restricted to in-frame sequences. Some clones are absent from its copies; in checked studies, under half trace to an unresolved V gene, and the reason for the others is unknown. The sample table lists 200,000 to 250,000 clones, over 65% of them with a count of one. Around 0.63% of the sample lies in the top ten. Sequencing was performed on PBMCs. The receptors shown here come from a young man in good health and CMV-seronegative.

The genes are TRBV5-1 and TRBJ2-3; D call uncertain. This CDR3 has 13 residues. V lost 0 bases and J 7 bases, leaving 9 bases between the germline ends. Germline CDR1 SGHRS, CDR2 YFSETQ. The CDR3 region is CASSLDVSYTQYF. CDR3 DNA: TGCGCCAGCAGCTTGGACGTCAGTTATACGCAGTATTTT.

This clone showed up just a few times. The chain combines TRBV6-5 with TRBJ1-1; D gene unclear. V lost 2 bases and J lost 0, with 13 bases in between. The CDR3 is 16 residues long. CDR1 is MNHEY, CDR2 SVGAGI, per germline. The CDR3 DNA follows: TGTGCCAGCAGTTACCCTCCGGGAGGGATGAACACTGAAGCTTTCTTT. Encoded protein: CASSYPPGGMNTEAFF.

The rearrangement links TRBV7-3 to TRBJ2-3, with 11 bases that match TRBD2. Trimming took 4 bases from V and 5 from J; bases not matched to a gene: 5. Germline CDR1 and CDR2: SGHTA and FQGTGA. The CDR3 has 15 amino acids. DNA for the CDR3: TGTGCCAGCAGCTCTATAGCGGGGGGGGAAGATACGCAGTATTTT. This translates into CASSSIAGGEDTQYF.

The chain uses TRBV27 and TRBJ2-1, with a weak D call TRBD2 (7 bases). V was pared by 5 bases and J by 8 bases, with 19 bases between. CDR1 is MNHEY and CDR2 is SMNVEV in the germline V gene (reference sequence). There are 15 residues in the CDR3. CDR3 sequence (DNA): TGTGCCAGCAGTAACAGGGACTACCGGGGGGATGAGCAGTTCTTC. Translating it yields CASSNRDYRGDEQFF.

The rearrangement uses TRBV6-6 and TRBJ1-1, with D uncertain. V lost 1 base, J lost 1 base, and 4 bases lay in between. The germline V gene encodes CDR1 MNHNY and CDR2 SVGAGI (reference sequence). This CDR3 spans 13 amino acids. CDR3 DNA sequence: TGTGCCAGCAGTTACTTCAAGAACACTGAAGCTTTCTTT. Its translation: CASSYFKNTEAFF.

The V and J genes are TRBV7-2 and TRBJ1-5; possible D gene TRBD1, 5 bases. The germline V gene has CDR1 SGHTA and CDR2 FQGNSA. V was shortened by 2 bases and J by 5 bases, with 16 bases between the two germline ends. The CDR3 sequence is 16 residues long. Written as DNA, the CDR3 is TGTGCCAGCAGCTTAACACCGAGTACAGGTGATCAGCCCCAGCATTTT. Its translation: CASSLTPSTGDQPQHF.

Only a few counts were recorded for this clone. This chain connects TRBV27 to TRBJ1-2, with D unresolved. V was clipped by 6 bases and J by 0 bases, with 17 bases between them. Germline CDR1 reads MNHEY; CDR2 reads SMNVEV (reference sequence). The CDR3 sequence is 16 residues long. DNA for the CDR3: TGTGCCAGCAGCTCACTCAGTGGAGTCTCTAACTATGGCTACACCTTC. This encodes CASSSLSGVSNYGYTF.

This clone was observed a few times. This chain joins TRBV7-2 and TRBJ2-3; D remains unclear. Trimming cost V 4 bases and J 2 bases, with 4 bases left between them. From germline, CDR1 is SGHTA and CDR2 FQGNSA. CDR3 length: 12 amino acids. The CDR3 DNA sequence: TGTGCCAGCAGCTCCTACACAGATACGCAGTATTTT. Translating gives CASSSYTDTQYF.

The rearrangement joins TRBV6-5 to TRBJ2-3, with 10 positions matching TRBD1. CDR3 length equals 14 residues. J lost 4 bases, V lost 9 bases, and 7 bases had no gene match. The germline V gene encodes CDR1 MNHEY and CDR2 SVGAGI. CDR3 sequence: CASRDRGFSDTQYF. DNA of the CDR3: TGTGCCAGTCGGGACAGGGGTTTTTCAGATACGCAGTATTTT.